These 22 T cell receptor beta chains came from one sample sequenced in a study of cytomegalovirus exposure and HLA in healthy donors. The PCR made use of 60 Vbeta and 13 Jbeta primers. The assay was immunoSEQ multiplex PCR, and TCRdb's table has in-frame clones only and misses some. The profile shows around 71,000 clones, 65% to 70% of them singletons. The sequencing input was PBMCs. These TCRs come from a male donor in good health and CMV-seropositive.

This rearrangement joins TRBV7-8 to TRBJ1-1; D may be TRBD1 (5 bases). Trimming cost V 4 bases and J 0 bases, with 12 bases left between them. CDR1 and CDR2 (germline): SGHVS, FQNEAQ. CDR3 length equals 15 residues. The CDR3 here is CASSYQQVMNTEAFF. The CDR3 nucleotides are TGTGCCAGCAGCTACCAACAGGTGATGAACACTGAAGCTTTCTTT.

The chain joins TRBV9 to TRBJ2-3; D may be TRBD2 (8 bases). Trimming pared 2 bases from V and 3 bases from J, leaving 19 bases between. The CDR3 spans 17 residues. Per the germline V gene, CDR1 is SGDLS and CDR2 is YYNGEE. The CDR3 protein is CASSVSGAGTVTDTQYF. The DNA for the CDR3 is TGTGCCAGCAGCGTTAGCGGGGCCGGGACAGTTACAGATACGCAGTATTTT.

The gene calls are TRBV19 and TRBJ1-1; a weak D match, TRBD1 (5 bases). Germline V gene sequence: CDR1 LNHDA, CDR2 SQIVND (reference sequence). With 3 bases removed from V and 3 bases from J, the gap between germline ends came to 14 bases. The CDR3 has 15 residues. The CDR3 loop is CASSIQRGGDTEAFF. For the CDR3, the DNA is TGTGCCAGTAGTATCCAGCGGGGCGGGGACACTGAAGCTTTCTTT.

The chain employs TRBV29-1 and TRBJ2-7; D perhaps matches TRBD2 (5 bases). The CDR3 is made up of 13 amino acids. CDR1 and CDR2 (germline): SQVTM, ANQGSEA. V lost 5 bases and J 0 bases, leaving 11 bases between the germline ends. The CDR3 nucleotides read TGCAGCGTTCTAGAGGGTAACTCCTACGAGCAGTACTTC. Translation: CSVLEGNSYEQYF.

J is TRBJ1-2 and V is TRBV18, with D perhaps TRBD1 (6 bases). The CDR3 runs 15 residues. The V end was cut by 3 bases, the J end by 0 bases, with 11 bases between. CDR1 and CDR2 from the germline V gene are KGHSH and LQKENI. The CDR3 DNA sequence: TGTGCCAGCTCACCGTCGGACAGAACTAACTATGGCTACACCTTC. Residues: CASSPSDRTNYGYTF.

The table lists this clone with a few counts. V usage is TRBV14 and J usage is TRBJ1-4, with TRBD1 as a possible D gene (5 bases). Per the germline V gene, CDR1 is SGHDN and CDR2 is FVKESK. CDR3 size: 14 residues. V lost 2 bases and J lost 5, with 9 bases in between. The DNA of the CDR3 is TGTGCCAGCAGCCAAAGACAGCCCAATGAAAAACTGTTTTTT. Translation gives CASSQRQPNEKLFF.

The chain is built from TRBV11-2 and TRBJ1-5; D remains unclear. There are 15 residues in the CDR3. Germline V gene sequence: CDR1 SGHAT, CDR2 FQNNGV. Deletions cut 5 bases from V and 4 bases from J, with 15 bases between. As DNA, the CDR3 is TGTGCCAGCAGCCGTGTCCACGGGTGGAATCAGCCCCAGCATTTT. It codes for CASSRVHGWNQPQHF.

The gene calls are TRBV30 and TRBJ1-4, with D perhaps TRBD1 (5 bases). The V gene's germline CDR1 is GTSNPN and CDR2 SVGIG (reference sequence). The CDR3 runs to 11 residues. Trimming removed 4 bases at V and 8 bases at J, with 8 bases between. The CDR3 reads CAWTRAEKLFF. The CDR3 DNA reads TGTGCCTGGACCAGGGCGGAAAAACTGTTTTTT.

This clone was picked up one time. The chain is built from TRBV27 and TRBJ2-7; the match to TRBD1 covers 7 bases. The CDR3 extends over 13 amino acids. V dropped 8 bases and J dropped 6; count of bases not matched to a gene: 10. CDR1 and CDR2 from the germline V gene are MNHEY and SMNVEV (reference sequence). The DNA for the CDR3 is TGTGCCAGCGGCTGGGACAGCCCTACCGAGCAGTACTTC. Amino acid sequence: CASGWDSPTEQYF.

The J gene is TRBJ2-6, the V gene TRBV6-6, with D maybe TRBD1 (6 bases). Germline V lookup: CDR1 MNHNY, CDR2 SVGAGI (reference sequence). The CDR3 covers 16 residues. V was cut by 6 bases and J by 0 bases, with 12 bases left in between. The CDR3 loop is CASRNRDLSGANVLTF. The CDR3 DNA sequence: TGTGCCAGCAGGAACAGGGACCTCTCTGGGGCCAACGTCCTGACTTTC.

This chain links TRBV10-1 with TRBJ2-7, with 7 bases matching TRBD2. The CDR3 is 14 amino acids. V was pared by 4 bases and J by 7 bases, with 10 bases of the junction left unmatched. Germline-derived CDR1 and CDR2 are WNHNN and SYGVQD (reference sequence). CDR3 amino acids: CASSARSGIGEQYF. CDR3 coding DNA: TGCGCCAGCAGTGCAAGGAGCGGGATAGGGGAGCAGTACTTC.

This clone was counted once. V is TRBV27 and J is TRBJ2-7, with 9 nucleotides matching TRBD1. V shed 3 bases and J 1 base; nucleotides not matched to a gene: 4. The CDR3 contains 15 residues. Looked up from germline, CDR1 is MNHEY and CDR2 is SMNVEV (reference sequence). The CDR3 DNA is TGTGCCAGCAGTTTCGAGGACAGGGGATCCTACGAGCAGTACTTC. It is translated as CASSFEDRGSYEQYF.

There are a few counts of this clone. The CDR3 sequence: CASSSAVTYEQYF. CDR3 DNA: TGTGCCAGCAGTAGCGCGGTAACCTACGAGCAGTACTTC. The chain has TRBV6-5 and TRBJ2-7; D unresolved. V lost 5 bases and J 2 bases, leaving 10 bases between the germline ends. The CDR3 extends over 13 amino acids. Germline CDR1 and CDR2: MNHEY and SVGAGI.

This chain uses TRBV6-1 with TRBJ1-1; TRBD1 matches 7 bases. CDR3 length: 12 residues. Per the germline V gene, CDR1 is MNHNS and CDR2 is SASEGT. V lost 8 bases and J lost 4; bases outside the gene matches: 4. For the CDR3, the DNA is TGTGCCAGCTTAAGACAGGGCACTGAAGCTTTCTTT. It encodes CASLRQGTEAFF.

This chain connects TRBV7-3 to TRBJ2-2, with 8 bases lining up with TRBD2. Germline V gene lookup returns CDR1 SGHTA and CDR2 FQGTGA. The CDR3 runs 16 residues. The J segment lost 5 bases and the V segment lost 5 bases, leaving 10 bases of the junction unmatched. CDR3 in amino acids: CASSGVAGSRTGELFF. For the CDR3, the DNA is TGTGCCAGCAGCGGGGTAGCGGGGTCGCGGACCGGGGAGCTGTTTTTT.

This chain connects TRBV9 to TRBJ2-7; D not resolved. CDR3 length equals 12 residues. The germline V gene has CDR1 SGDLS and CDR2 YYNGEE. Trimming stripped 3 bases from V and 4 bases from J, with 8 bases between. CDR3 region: CASSDSSYEQYF. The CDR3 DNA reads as TGTGCCAGCAGCGACAGTAGTTACGAGCAGTACTTC.

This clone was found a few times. In DNA form, the CDR3 reads TGTGCCAGCCGGGGGGACAGGGGCCCTAATTCACCCCTCCACTTT. This codes for CASRGDRGPNSPLHF. This chain uses TRBV2 with TRBJ1-6; TRBD1 aligns across 10 bases. The CDR3 runs to 15 residues. Germline loops: CDR1 SNHLY, CDR2 FYNNEI. With 8 bases clipped from V and 6 bases from J, the junction kept 7 bases outside the gene matches.

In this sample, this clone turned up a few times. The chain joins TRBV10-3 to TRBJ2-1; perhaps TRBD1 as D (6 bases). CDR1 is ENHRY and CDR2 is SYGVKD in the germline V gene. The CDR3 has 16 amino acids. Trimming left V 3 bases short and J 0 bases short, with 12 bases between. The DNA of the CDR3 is TGTGCCATCAGTGATCCCGGACAGAGCTCCTACAATGAGCAGTTCTTC. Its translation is CAISDPGQSSYNEQFF.

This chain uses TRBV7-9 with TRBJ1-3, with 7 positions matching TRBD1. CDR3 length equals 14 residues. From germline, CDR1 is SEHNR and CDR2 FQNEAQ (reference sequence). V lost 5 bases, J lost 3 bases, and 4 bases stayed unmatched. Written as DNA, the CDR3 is TGTGCCAGCAGCCAGACAGGGTATGGAAACACCATATATTTT. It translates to CASSQTGYGNTIYF.

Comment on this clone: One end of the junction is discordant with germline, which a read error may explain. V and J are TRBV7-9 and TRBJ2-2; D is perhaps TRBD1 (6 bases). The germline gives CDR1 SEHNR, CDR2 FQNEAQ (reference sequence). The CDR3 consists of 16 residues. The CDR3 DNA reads TGTTCCAGCAGCTTAGTACAGGGCTGGGTCACCGGGGAGCTGTTTTTT. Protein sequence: CSSSLVQGWVTGELFF.

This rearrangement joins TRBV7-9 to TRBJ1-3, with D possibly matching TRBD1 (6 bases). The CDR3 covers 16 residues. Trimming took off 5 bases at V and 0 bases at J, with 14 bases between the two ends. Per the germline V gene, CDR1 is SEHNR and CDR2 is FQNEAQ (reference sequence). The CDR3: CASSTRRTDSGNTIYF. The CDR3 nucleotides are TGTGCCAGCAGCACCCGCCGGACAGACTCTGGAAACACCATATATTTT.

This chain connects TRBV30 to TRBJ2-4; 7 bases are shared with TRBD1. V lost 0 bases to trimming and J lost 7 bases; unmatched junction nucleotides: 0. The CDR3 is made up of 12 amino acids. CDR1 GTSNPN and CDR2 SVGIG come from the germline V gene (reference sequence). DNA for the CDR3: TGTGCCTGGAGTGTACAGGGGAACATTCAGTACTTC. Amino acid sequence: CAWSVQGNIQYF.